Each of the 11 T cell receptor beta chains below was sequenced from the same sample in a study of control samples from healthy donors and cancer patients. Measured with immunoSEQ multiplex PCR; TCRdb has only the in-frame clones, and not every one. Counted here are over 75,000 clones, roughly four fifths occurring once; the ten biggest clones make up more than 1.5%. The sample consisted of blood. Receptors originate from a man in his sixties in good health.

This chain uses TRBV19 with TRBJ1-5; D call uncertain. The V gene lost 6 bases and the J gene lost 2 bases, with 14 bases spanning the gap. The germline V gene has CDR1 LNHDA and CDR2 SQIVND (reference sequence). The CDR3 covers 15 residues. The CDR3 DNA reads TGTGCCAGTAGGGGCTCCCTTATGGGCAATCAGCCCCAGCATTTT. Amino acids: CASRGSLMGNQPQHF.

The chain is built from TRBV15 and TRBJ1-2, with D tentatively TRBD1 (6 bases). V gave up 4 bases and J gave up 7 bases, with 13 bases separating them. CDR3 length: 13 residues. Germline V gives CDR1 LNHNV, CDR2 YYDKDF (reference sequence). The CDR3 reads CATSTLGGSGYTF. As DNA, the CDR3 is TGTGCCACCAGCACCTTAGGGGGGAGTGGCTACACCTTC.

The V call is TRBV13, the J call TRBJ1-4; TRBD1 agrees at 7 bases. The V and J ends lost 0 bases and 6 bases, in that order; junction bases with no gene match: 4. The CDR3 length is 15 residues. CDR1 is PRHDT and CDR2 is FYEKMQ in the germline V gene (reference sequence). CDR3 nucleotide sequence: TGTGCCAGCAGCTTAGGCCGTCAGGGGGATGAAAAACTGTTTTTT. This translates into CASSLGRQGDEKLFF.

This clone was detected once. The CDR3 nucleotides are TGTGCCAGCAGCTTGCCCGGCCAGTCGAACTATGGCTACACCTTC. Translating gives CASSLPGQSNYGYTF. The rearrangement links TRBV5-4 to TRBJ1-2; no reliable D call. The V gene lost 1 base and the J gene lost 2 bases, with 12 bases spanning the gap. Germline V gives CDR1 SGHNT, CDR2 YYREEE (reference sequence). The CDR3 loop spans 15 amino acids.

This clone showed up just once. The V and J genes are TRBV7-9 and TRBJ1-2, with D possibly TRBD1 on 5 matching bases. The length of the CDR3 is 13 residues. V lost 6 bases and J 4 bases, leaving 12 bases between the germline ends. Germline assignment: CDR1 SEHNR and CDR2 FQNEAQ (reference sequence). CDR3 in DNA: TGTGCCAGCAGTCGGGACCTCCTCTATGGCTACACCTTC. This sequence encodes CASSRDLLYGYTF.

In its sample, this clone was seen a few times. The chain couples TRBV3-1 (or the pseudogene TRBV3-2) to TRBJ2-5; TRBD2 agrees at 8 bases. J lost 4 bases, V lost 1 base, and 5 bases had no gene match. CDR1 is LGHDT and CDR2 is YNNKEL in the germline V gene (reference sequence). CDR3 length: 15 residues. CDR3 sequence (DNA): TGTGCCAGCAGCCAAGCAGCGGGAGAAGGAGAGACCCAGTACTTC. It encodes CASSQAAGEGETQYF.

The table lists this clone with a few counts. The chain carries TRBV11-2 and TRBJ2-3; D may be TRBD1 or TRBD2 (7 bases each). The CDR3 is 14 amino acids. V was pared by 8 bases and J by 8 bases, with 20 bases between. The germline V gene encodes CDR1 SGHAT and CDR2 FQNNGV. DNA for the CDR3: TGTGCCAGCTTAAAGGCAGGGGGGGATGGTACGCAGTATTTT. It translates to CASLKAGGDGTQYF.

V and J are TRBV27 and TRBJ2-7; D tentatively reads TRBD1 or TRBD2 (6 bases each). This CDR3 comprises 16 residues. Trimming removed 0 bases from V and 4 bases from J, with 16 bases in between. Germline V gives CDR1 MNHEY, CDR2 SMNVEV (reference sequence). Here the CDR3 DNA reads TGTGCCAGCAGTTTATCGTTGGGGGGCGCAGGGTACGAGCAGTACTTC. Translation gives CASSLSLGGAGYEQYF.

DNA of the CDR3: TGTGCCAGCGTACGGGACAGGGGGGATGAGCAGTTCTTC. This encodes CASVRDRGDEQFF. This sequence joins TRBV6-1 and TRBJ2-1; 11 bases match TRBD1. V dropped 8 bases and J dropped 8; count of bases not matched to a gene: 5. This CDR3 spans 13 amino acids. CDR1 MNHNS and CDR2 SASEGT come from the germline V gene.

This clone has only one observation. The CDR3: CASSLPGRNSNQPQHF. The DNA of the CDR3 is TGTGCCAGCTCCCTTCCGGGACGTAATAGCAATCAGCCCCAGCATTTT. The gene calls are TRBV6-6 and TRBJ1-5, with D possibly TRBD1 on 5 matching bases. V lost 8 bases, J lost 0 bases, and 17 bases lay in between. The germline V gene has CDR1 MNHNY and CDR2 SVGAGI (reference sequence). This CDR3 is 16 amino acids long.

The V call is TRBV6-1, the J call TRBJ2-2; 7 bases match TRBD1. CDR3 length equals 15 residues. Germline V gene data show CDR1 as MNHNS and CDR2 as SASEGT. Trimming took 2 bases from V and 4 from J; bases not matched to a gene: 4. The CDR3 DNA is TGTGCCAGCAGTGAATACAGGGGTGGCACCGGGGAGCTGTTTTTT. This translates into CASSEYRGGTGELFF.